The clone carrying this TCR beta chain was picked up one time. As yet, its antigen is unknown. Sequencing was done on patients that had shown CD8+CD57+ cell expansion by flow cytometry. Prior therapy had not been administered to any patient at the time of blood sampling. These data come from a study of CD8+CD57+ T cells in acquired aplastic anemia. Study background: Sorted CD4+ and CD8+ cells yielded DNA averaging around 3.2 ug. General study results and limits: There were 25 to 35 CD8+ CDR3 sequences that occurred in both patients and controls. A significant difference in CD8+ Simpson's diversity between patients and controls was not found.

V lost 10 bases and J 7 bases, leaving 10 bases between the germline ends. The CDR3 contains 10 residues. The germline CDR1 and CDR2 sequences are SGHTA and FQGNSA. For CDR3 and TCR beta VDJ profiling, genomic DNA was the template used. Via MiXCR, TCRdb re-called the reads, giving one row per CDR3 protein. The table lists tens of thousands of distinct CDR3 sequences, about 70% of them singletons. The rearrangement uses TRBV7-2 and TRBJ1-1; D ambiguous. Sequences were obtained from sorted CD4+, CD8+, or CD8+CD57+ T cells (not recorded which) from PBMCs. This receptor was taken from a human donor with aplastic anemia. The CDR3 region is CATRFGEAFF. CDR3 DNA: TGTGCCACCCGTTTCGGTGAAGCTTTCTTT.